Detailed here is one T cell receptor (beta chain). This sample stems from a study of blood T cell repertoires in COVID-19. Study as a whole: Specimens from acute and convalescent COVID-19 originated in the United States, Italy and Spain. PBMCs, B-cell-depleted T cells, or T cells provided the cDNA or gDNA that made up the material.

Trimming cost V 8 bases and J 6 bases, with 22 bases left between them. This CDR3 is built from 14 residues. Germline-derived CDR1 and CDR2 are SQVTM and ANQGSEA. Original processing methods: For nucleated cells, counts were estimated from reference gene primer amplification. This table comes from immunoSEQ multiplex PCR, and its TCRdb copy is limited to in-frame clones, with some not included. V and J calls and clone size are given by that table; D and trimming were obtained from the DNA. The table has roughly 190,000 clones, roughly nine tenths seen once. The source material was peripheral blood. The TCR was taken from a man aged 25-45 years with acute or convalescent COVID-19. The J gene is TRBJ1-2, the V gene TRBV29-1; D perhaps matches TRBD1 (6 bases). This CDR3 reads CSIEGGQSWDGYTF. CDR3 sequence (DNA): TGCAGCATAGAGGGGGGGCAGTCATGGGATGGCTACACCTTC.